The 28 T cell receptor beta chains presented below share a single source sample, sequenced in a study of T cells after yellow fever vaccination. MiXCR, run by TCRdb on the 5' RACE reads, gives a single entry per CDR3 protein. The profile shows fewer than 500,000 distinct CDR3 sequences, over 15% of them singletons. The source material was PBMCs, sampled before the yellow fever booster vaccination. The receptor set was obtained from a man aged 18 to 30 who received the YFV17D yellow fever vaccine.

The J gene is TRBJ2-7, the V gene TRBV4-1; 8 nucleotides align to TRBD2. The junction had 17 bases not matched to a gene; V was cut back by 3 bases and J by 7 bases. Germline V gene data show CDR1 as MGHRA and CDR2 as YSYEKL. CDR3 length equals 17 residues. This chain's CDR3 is CASSQIAVAGGRREQYF. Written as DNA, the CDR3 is TGCGCCAGCAGCCAGATCGCCGTGGCGGGGGGCAGGAGGGAGCAGTACTTC.

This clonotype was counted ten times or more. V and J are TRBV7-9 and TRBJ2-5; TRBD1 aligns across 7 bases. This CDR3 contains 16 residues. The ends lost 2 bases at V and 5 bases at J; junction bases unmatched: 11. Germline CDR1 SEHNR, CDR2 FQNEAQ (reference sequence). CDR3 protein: CASSLLRDLGGETQYF. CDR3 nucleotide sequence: TGTGCCAGCAGCTTATTAAGGGATCTAGGGGGCGAGACCCAGTACTTC. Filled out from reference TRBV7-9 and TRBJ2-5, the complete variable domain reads DTGVSQNPRHKITKRGQNVTFRCDPISEHNRLYWYRQTLGQGPEFLTYFQNEAQLEKSRLLSDRFSAERPKGSFSTLEIQRTEQGDSAMYLCASSLLRDLGGETQYFGPGTRLLVL.

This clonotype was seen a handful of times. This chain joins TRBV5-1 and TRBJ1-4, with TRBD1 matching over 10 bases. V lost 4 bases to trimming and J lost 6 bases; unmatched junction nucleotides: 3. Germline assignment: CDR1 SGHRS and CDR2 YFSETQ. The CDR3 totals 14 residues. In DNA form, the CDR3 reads TGCGCCAGCAGCCGACAGGGGGCCGATGAAAAACTGTTTTTT. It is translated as CASSRQGADEKLFF.

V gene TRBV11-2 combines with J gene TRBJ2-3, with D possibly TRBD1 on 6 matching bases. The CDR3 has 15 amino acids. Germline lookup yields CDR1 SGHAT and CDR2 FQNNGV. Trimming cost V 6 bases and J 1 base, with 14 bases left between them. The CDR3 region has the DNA TGTGCCAGCAGATGGTTGGGGGCGGGCACAGATACGCAGTATTTT. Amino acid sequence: CASRWLGAGTDTQYF. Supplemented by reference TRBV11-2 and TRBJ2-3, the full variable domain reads EAGVAQSPRYKIIEKRQSVAFWCNPISGHATLYWYQQILGQGPKLLIQFQNNGVVDDSQLPKDRFSAERLKGVDSTLKIQPAKLEDSAVYLCASRWLGAGTDTQYFGPGTRLTVL.

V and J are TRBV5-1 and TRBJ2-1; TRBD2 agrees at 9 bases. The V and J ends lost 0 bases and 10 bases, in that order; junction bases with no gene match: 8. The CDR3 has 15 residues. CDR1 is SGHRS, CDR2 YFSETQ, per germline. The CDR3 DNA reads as TGCGCCAGCAGCTTGGTGGCTAGCGGGGTTCAGGAGCAGTTCTTC. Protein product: CASSLVASGVQEQFF.

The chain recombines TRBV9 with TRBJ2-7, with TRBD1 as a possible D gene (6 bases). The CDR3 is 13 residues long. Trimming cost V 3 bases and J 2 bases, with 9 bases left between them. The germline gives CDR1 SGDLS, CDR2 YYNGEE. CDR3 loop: CASSAGHPYEQYF. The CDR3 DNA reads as TGTGCCAGCAGCGCGGGACACCCCTACGAGCAGTACTTC.

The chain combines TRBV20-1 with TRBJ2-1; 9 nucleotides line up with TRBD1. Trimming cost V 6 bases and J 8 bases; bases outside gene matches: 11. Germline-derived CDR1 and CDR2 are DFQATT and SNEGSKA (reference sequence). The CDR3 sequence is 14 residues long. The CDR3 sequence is CSASGTGRRDEQFF. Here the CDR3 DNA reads TGCAGTGCGTCCGGGACAGGGAGGCGCGATGAGCAGTTCTTC.

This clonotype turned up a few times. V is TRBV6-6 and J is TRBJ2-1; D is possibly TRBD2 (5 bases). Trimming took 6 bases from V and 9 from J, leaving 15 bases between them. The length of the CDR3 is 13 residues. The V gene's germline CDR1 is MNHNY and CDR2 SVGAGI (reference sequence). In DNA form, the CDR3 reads TGTGCCAGCAGGACTTACACGGGGTTTGAGCAGTTCTTC. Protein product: CASRTYTGFEQFF.

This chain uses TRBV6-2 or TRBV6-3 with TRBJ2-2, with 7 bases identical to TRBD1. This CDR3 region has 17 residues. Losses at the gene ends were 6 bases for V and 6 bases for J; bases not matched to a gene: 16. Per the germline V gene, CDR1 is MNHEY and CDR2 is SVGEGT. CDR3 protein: CASSPWEIGGDAGELFF. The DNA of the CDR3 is TGTGCCAGCAGCCCCTGGGAAATAGGGGGCGATGCCGGGGAGCTGTTTTTT.

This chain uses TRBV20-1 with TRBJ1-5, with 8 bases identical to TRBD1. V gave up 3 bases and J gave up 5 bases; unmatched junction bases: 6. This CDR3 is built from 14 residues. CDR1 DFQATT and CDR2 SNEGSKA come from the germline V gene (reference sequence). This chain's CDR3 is CSAREDRAYQPQHF. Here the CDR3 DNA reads TGCAGTGCTAGGGAGGACAGGGCCTATCAGCCCCAGCATTTT.

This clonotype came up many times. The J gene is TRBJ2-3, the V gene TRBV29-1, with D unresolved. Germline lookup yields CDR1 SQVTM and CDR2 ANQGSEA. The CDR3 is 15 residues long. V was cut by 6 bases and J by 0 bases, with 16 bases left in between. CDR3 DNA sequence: TGCAGCGTCGAGGCCGGAACGAGAAGCACAGATACGCAGTATTTT. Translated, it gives CSVEAGTRSTDTQYF.

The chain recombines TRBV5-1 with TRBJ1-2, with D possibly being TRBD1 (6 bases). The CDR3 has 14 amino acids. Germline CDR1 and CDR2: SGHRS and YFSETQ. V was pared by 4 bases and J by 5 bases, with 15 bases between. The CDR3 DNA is TGCGCCAGCAGCCCATTGGGACACGGTTATGGCTACACCTTC. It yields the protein CASSPLGHGYGYTF.

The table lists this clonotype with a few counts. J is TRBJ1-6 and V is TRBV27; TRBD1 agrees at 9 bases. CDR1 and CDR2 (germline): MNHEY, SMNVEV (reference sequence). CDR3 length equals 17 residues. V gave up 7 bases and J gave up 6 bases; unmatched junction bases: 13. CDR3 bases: TGTGCCAGCAAGTCACAGGGGGCAATAGGGGTTAATTCACCCCTCCACTTT. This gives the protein CASKSQGAIGVNSPLHF.

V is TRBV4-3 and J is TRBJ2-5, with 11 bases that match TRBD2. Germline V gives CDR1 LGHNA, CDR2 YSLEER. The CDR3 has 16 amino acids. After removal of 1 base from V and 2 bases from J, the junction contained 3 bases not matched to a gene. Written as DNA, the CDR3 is TGCGCCAGCAGCCAAGGGGTAGCGGGGGGGCAAGAGACCCAGTACTTC. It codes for CASSQGVAGGQETQYF.

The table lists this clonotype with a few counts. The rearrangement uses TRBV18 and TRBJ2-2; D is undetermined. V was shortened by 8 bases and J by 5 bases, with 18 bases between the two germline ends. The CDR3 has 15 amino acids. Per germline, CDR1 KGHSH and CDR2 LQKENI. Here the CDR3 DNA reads TGTGCCAGCACCCAGCAAAACCGTAGGACCGGGGAGCTGTTTTTT. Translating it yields CASTQQNRRTGELFF.

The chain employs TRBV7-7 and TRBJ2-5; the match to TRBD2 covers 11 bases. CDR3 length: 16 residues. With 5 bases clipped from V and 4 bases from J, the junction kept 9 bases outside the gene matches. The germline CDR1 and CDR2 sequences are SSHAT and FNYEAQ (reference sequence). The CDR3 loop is CASSPELAGEGETQYF. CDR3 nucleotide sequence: TGTGCCAGCAGCCCCGAACTAGCGGGGGAGGGAGAGACCCAGTACTTC.

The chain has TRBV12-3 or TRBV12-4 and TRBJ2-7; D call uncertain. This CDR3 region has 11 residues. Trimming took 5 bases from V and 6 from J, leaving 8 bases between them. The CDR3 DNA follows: TGTGCCAGCAGTGGGTTCCTCGAGCAGTACTTC. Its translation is CASSGFLEQYF.

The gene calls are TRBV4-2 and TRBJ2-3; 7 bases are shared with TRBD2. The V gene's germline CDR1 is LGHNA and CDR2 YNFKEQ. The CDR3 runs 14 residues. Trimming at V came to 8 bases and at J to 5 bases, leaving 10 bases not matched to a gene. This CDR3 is CASGLGGPIDTQYF. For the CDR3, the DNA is TGTGCCAGCGGACTAGGCGGACCGATAGATACGCAGTATTTT.

CDR3: CASSLGDRVVGYTF. The CDR3 bases are TGTGCCAGCAGCCTGGGGGACAGGGTTGTTGGCTACACCTTC. This chain joins TRBV9 and TRBJ1-2; 9 bases line up with TRBD1. Germline-derived CDR1 and CDR2 are SGDLS and YYNGEE. CDR3 length: 14 amino acids. V shed 4 bases, J shed 7 bases, and the junction held 8 bases outside the gene matches.

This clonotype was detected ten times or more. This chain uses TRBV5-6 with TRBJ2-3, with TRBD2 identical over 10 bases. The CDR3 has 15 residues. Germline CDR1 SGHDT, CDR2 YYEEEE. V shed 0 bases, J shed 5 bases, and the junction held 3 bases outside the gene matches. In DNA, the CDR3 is TGTGCCAGCAGCTTGGAGGGGACTAGCGTAGATACGCAGTATTTT. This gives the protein CASSLEGTSVDTQYF.

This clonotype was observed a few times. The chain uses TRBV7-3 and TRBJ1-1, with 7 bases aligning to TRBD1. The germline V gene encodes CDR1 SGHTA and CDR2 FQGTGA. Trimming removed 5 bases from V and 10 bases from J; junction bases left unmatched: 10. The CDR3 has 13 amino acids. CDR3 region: CASSIDRAGAAFF. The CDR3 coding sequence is TGTGCCAGCAGCATAGACAGGGCGGGCGCAGCTTTCTTT.

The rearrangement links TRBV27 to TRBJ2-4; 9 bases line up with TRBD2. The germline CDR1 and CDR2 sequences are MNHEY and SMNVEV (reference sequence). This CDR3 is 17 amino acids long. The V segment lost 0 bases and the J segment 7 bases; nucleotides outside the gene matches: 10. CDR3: CASSLSSSGGWGNIQYF. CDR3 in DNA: TGTGCCAGCAGTTTATCGAGTAGCGGGGGTTGGGGGAACATTCAGTACTTC.

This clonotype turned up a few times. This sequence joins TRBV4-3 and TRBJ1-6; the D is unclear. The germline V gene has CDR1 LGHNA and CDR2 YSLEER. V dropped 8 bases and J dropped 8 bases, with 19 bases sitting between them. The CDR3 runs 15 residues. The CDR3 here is CASCQRAWGDSPLHF. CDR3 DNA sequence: TGCGCCAGCTGTCAGCGAGCTTGGGGAGATTCACCCCTCCACTTT.

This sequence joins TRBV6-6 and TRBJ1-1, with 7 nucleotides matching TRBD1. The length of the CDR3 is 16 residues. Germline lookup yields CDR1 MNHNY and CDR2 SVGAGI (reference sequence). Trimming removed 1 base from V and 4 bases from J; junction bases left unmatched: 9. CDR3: CASSYFQGDLFTEAFF. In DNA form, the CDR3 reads TGTGCCAGCAGTTACTTTCAGGGGGATTTGTTCACTGAAGCTTTCTTT.

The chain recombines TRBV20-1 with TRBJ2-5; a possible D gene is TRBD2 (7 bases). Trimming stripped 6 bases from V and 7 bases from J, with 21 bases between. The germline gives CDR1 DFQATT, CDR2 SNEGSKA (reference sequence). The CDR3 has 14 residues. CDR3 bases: TGCAGTGCCCGGCAGGCGGGGGCTCGGGGGACCCAGTACTTC. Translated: CSARQAGARGTQYF.

The CDR3 spells CASSFQGWGTGELFF. CDR3 nucleotides: TGTGCCAGCAGTTTCCAGGGATGGGGGACCGGGGAGCTGTTTTTT. This rearrangement joins TRBV6-5 to TRBJ2-2; D tentatively fits TRBD1 or TRBD2 (5 bases each). The germline V gene has CDR1 MNHEY and CDR2 SVGAGI. Trimming pared 4 bases from V and 5 bases from J, leaving 14 bases between. The CDR3 totals 15 residues.

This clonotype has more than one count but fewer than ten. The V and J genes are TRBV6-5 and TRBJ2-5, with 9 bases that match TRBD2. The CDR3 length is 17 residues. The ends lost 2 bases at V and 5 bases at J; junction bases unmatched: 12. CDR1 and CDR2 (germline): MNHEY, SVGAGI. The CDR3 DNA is TGTGCCAGCAGTTACGGGAGGTTCGGGAGCGGGGGGGAGACCCAGTACTTC. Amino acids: CASSYGRFGSGGETQYF.

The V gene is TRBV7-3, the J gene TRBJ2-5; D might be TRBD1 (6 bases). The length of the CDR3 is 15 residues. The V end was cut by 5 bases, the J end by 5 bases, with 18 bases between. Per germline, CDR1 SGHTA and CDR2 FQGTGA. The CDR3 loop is CASSPLGGRGETQYF. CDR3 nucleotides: TGTGCCAGCAGCCCCCTAGGTGGCAGGGGCGAGACCCAGTACTTC.